The TCR beta chain under discussion was sequenced for a study of response to subunit inactivated influenza vaccine. TCRdb re-called the RT-PCR reads with MiXCR, one entry per CDR3 protein. The table includes 450,000 to 550,000 distinct CDR3 sequences, about 25% detected once. This CDR3 region has 16 residues. The germline V gene has CDR1 KGHDR and CDR2 SFDVKD. With 1 base removed from V and 0 bases from J, the gap between germline ends came to 11 bases. Study-level results: T cells newly recruited by each seasonal influenza vaccination are few, the authors suggested.

As for this clonotype: The target antigen is unknown.

Sequenced here: CD4+ T cells sorted from PBMCs, sampled roughly 5 days after vaccination. The sequence derives from a man in his fifties or sixties who received an inactivated influenza vaccine. The J gene is TRBJ2-5, the V gene TRBV24-1, with D possibly being TRBD2 (6 bases). The DNA of the CDR3 is TGTGCCACCAGTGATTTCCAACGGGGGAACCAAGAGACCCAGTACTTC. Its translation: CATSDFQRGNQETQYF.